This T cell receptor (beta chain) was found in a study of kidney transplant recipient with SARS-CoV-2 infection. MiXCR, applied by TCRdb to the reads, yields one record per CDR3 protein. Among roughly 250,000 distinct CDR3 sequences listed, more than 25% were seen once. The CDR3 length is 18 residues. With 5 bases removed from V and 1 base from J, the gap between germline ends came to 22 bases. Germline loops: CDR1 KGHDR, CDR2 SFDVKD. This sequence was found in a young adult male patient who had COVID-19 and was a kidney transplant recipient. Among the T cells, some may be from the graft donor. The sample in question was a blood sample, obtained at baseline and on day 111 from a kidney transplant recipient. The chain carries TRBV24-1 and TRBJ2-5, with no clear D. Written as DNA, the CDR3 is TGTGCCACCAGTGCCGTGACGGGTCACCAAGGGTCCCAAGAGACCCAGTACTTC. It yields the protein CATSAVTGHQGSQETQYF.